This TCR beta chain was sequenced during a study of blood T cell repertoires in COVID-19. Study-wide background: Sources were T cells, B-cell-depleted T cells, or PBMCs; the material itself was cDNA or gDNA.

Repertoires were generated with immunoSEQ multiplex PCR, while TCRdb's copy carries only in-frame clones and drops some. The table shows more than 250,000 clones, with about 91% occurring only once. This CDR3 has 14 amino acids. V lost 1 base, J lost 5 bases, and 4 bases stayed unmatched. The germline gives CDR1 SGHDT, CDR2 YYEEEE. The sequencing input was peripheral blood. The origin of this receptor is a woman aged 25-40 years with COVID-19, enrolled during active disease. This rearrangement joins TRBV5-6 to TRBJ2-3; 7 bases map to TRBD2. The CDR3 DNA follows: TGTGCCAGCAGCTTGTCGGGGAGGGGAGATACGCAGTATTTT. It translates to CASSLSGRGDTQYF.